This T cell receptor beta chain is from a study of control samples from healthy donors and cancer patients (dated by TCRdb to 2020 to 2022). Only a few counts were recorded for this clone. Its binding antigen is unknown. The input lacks base qualities; no much larger clone sits a single base away. The library came from the immunoSEQ multiplex PCR assay. Drawn from immuneACCESS, this table holds only the in-frame rearrangements with V and J called that TCRdb kept. Clones are partly lost; checked studies trace under half to an unresolved V gene and leave the rest unexplained. Present in this sample are 100,000 or so clones, about nine tenths of which were seen just once. The ten largest clonotypes hold 0.92% of the sample. The V and J ends are trimmed by 8 bases and 5 bases, leaving 15 bases between them. The CDR3 spans 13 residues, from the cysteine through the phenylalanine. The read is trimmed to its CDR3 DNA, 39 bases read in frame from base 1. Sequences KGHSH (CDR1) and LQKENI (CDR2) are obtained from the germline V gene.

The TCR sequence derives from a woman in her twenties or thirties in good health. The chain uses TRBV18 and TRBJ1-1; TRBD1 might be the D gene, on 6 matching bases. Sequencing was done on a sample of blood. The DNA sequence is as follows: TGTGCCAGCGGGCAGGGGCGACGGACTGAAGCTTTCTTT. Its protein reads: CASGQGRRTEAFF.